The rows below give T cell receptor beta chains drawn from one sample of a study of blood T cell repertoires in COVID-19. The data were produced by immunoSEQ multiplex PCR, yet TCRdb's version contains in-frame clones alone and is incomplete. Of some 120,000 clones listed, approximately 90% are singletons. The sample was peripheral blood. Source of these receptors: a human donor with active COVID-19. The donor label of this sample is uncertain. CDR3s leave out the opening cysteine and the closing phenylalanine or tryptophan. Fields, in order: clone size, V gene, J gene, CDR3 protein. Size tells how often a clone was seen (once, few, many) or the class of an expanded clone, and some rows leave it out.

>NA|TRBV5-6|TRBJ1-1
ASSLIRDMNTEAF
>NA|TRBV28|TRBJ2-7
ASRLGTGLNYEQY
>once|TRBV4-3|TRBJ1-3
ASSQEGTGIGIY
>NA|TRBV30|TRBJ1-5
AWSVPEAPGVQPQH
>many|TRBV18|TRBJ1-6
ASSPGRGHNSPLH
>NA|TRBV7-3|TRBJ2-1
ASSLRLAGYNEQF
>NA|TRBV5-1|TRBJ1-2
ASSLASGTGNYGYT
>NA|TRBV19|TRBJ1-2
ASSIDPLRGYT
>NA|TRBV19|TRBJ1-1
ASSIYGGRTEAF
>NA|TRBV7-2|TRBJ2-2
ASSLSPTLANTGELF
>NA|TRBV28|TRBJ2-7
ASSLQGAYYEQY
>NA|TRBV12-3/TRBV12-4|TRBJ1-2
ASSHRDSYGYT
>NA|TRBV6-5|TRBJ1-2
ASRTGGLGYGYT
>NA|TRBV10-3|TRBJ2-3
AISDLRGSDTQY
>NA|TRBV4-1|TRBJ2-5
ASSQTGYRETQY
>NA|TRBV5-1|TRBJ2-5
ASSLVGADQETQY
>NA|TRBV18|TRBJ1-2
ASSPKGAQSGYT
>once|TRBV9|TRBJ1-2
ASSVALGDYGYT
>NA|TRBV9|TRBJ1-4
ASSVDPTGGLEEKLF
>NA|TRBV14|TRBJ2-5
ASSQAVGETQY
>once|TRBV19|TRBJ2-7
ASSSGTASYEQY
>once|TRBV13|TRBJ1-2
ASSSAGGSGYT
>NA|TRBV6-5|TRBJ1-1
ASSPRTGWTEAF
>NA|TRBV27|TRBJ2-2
ASSSQNPTNTGELF
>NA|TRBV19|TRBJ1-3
ASSIQGTGNTIY
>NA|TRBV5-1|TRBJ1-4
ASSSNREKLF
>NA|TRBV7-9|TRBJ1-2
ASSLTFSGDYGYT
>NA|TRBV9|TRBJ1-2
ASSTVTGGYGYT
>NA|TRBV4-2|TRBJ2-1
ASSQGAGGIYNEQF
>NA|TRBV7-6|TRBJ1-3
ASSLADRRSVGNTIY
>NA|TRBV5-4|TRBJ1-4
ASTPRQGGNEKLF
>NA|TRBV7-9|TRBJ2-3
ASSLALAGTDTQY
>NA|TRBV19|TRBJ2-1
ASSIRTGSYNEQF
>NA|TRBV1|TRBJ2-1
TSIRTSPFYNEQF
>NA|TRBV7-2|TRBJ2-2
ASSLASGENTGELF
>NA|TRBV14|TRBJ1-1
ASSQRTGRVTEAF
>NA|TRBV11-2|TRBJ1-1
ASSSRQGAATEAF
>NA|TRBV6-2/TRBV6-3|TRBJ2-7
ASSYRYRDTYEQY
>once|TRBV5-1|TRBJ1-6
ASSLNRESPLH
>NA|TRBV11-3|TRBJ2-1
ASSLPQRPYNEQF
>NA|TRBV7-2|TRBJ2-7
ASSYRRGSYEQY